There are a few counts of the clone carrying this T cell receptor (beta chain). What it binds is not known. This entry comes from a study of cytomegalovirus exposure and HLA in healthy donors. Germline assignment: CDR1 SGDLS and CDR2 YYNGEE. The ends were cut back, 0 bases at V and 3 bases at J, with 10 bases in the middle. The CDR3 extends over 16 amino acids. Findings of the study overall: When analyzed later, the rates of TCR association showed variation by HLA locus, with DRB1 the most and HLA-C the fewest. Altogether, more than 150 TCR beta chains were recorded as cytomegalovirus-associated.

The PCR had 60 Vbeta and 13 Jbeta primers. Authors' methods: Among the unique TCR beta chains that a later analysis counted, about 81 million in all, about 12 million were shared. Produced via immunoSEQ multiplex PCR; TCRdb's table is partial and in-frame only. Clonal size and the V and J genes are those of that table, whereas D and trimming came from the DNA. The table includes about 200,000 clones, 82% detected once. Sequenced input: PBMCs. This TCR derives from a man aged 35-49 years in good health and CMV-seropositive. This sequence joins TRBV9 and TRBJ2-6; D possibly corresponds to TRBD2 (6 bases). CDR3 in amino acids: CASSVESGLGANVLTF. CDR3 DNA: TGTGCCAGCAGCGTAGAATCGGGACTTGGGGCCAACGTCCTGACTTTC.